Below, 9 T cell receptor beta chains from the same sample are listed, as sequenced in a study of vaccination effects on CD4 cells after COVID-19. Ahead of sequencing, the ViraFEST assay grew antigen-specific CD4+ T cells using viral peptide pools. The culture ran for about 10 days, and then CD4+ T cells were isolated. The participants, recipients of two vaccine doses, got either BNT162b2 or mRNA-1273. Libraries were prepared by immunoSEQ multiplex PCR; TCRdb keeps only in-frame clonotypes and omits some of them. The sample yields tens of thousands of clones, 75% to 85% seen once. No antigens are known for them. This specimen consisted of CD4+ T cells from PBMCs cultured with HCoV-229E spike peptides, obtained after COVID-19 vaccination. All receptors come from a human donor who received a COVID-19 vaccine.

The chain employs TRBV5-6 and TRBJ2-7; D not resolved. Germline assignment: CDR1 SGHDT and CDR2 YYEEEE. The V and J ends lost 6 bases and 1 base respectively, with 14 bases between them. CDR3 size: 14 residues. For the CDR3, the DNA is TGTGCCAGCACCTTTCAAGGGCAGTCCTACGAGCAGTACGTC. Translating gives CASTFQGQSYEQYV.

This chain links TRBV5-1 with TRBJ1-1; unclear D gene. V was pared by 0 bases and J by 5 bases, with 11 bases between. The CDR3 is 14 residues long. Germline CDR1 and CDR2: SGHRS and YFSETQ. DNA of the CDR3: TGCGCCAGCAGCTTGGCCTCTTGGGGTACTGAAGCTTTCTTT. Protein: CASSLASWGTEAFF.

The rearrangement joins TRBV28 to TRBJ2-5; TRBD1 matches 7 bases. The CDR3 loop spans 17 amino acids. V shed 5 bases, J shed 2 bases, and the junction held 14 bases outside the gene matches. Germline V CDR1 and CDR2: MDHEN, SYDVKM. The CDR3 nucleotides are TGTGCCAGCAGTACCTACGGGACAGTGAATATACAAGAGACCCAGTACTTC. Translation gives CASSTYGTVNIQETQYF.

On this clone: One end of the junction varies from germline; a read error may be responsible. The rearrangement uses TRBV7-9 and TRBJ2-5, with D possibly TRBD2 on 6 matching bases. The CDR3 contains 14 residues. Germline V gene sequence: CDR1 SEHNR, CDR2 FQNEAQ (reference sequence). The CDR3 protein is CATSILAEEETQYF. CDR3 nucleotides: TGTGCCACCAGCATTTTAGCGGAGGAAGAGACCCAGTACTTC.

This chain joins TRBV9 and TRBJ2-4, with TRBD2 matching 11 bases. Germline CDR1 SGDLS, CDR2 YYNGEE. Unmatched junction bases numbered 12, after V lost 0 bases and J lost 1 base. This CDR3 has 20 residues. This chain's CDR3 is CASSVAPSGGSGMAKNIQYF. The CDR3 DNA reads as TGTGCCAGCAGCGTAGCCCCTAGCGGGGGGAGCGGGATGGCCAAAAACATTCAGTACTTC.

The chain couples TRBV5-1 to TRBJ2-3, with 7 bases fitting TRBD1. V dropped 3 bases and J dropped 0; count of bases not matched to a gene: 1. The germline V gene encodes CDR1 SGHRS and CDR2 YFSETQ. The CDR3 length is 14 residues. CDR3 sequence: CASSWDSSTDTQYF. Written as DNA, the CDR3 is TGCGCCAGCAGCTGGGACAGTAGCACAGATACGCAGTATTTT.

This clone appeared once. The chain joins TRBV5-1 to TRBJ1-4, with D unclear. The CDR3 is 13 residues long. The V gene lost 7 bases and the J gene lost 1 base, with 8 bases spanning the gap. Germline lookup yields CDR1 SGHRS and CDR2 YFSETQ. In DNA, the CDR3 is TGCGCCAGCGCCGGAAAAACTAATGAAAAACTGTTTTTT. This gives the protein CASAGKTNEKLFF.

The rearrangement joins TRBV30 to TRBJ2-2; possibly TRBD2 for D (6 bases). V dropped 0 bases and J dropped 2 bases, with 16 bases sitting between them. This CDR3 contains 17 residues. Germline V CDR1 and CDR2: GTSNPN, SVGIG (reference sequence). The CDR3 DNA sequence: TGTGCCTGGAGTGTTCCGATGGTAGCGGCAAACACCGGGGAGCTGTTTTTT. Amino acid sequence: CAWSVPMVAANTGELFF.

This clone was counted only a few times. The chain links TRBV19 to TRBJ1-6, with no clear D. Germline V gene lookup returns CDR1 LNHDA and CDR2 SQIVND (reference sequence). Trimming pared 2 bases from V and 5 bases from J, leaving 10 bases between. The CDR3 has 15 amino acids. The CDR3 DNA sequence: TGTGCCAGTAGTATATTTACGGGTAATAATTCACCCCTCCACTTT. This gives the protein CASSIFTGNNSPLHF. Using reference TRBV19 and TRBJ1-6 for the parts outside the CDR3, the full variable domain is DGGITQSPKYLFRKEGQNVTLSCEQNLNHDAMYWYRQDPGQGLRLIYYSQIVNDFQKGDIAEGYSVSREKKESFPLTVTSAQKNPTAFYLCASSIFTGNNSPLHFGNGTRLTVT.